Each of the 28 T cell receptor beta chains below was sequenced from the same sample in a study of human T cells and chemical hapten exposure. A single record per CDR3 protein comes from TCRdb applying MiXCR to the RACE reads. The sample lists tens of thousands of distinct CDR3 sequences, approximately 10% occurring once. Time point: patch test 1, 2 weeks after DPC sensitization. Treatment described: therapeutic diphenylcyclopropenone sensitization with weekly scalp DPC. Sequencing was performed on whole blood, taken in connection with sensitization to the hapten diphenylcyclopropenone (DPC). The receptors shown here come from a man in his forties with alopecia areata. Some clones in this sample may be carry-over from other donors' samples.

This clonotype was seen at least ten times. The chain recombines TRBV28 with TRBJ1-5; 7 nucleotides align to TRBD1. Germline CDR1 and CDR2: MDHEN and SYDVKM. Unmatched junction bases numbered 11, after V lost 6 bases and J lost 6 bases. The CDR3 runs to 15 residues. CDR3 loop: CASRTRDRGSQPQHF. The CDR3, as DNA: TGTGCCAGCAGAACACGGGACAGAGGTAGTCAGCCCCAGCATTTT.

The chain couples TRBV6-6 to TRBJ2-3; 7 bases fit TRBD1. The CDR3 loop spans 15 amino acids. J was trimmed by 6 bases and V by 4 bases; bases with no gene match: 10. CDR1 MNHNY and CDR2 SVGAGI come from the germline V gene (reference sequence). CDR3 in amino acids: CASSSGTAFDDTQYF. The CDR3 DNA follows: TGTGCCAGCAGTTCCGGGACAGCCTTCGACGATACGCAGTATTTT.

In DNA, the CDR3 is TGTGCCAGCAGAAGCAGGAGATCCTACAATGAGCAGTTCTTC. The encoded protein is CASRSRRSYNEQFF. The rearrangement uses TRBV2 and TRBJ2-1; unclear D gene. The CDR3 totals 14 residues. Germline CDR1 and CDR2: SNHLY and FYNNEI. The germline V and J ends were trimmed by 6 bases and 1 base, with 10 bases remaining between them.

V usage is TRBV7-2 and J usage is TRBJ2-7; 7 bases agree with TRBD2. Trimming at V came to 2 bases and at J to 0 bases, leaving 4 bases not matched to a gene. The CDR3 extends over 15 amino acids. Germline-derived CDR1 and CDR2 are SGHTA and FQGNSA. CDR3 region: CASSLFGTTSYEQYF. DNA for the CDR3: TGTGCCAGCAGCTTATTCGGGACTACCTCCTACGAGCAGTACTTC.

This clonotype turned up a few times. The chain combines TRBV5-6 with TRBJ1-2; 7 bases fit TRBD1. Looked up from germline, CDR1 is SGHDT and CDR2 is YYEEEE. The junction had 5 bases not matched to a gene; V was cut back by 2 bases and J by 1 base. This CDR3 contains 15 residues. CDR3 residues: CASSFRDRDNYGYTF. The CDR3 region has the DNA TGTGCCAGCAGCTTTCGGGACAGAGATAACTATGGCTACACCTTC. The full variable domain, its missing parts supplied by reference TRBV5-6 and TRBJ1-2, is DAGVTQSPTHLIKTRGQQVTLRCSPKSGHDTVSWYQQALGQGPQFIFQYYEEEERQRGNFPDRFSGHQFPNYSSELNVNALLLGDSALYLCASSFRDRDNYGYTFGSGTRLTVV.

This clonotype was recorded many times. This chain uses TRBV25-1 with TRBJ2-1; 8 nucleotides align to TRBD2. Germline CDR1 reads MGHDK; CDR2 reads SYGVNS. The J segment lost 7 bases and the V segment lost 4 bases, leaving 6 bases of the junction unmatched. The CDR3 has 14 amino acids. The CDR3 reads CASSVAGGRNEQFF. The CDR3 bases are TGTGCCAGCAGTGTGGCGGGAGGTCGGAATGAGCAGTTCTTC.

In its sample, this clonotype was seen a few times. V usage is TRBV12-3 or TRBV12-4 and J usage is TRBJ2-7; D is ambiguous. CDR3 size: 11 residues. The germline V and J ends were trimmed by 5 bases and 4 bases, with 6 bases remaining between them. CDR3 sequence (DNA): TGTGCCAGCAGTCCCCAATACGAGCAGTACGTC. This encodes CASSPQYEQYV.

This clonotype was observed a handful of times. The V call is TRBV5-1, the J call TRBJ2-3; D call uncertain. Germline V lookup: CDR1 SGHRS, CDR2 YFSETQ. The V end lost 4 bases, the J end lost 4 bases, and 4 bases lay between the germline ends. This CDR3 has 11 residues. The DNA of the CDR3 is TGCGCCAGCAGCATGTCAGATACGCAGTATTTT. Its translation: CASSMSDTQYF.

Ten or more counts support this clonotype. The chain employs TRBV25-1 and TRBJ1-5, with TRBD1 identical over 7 bases. Germline assignment: CDR1 MGHDK and CDR2 SYGVNS. This CDR3 has 15 residues. Trimming at V came to 6 bases and at J to 0 bases, leaving 5 bases not matched to a gene. Here the CDR3 DNA reads TGTGCCAGCAGCAGGGGGGGGGGTAGCAATCAGCCCCAGCATTTT. Its translation is CASSRGGGSNQPQHF.

The table lists this clonotype with a few counts. The rearrangement uses TRBV5-1 and TRBJ2-1; TRBD1 might be the D (5 bases). The CDR3 length is 14 residues. Per the germline V gene, CDR1 is SGHRS and CDR2 is YFSETQ. Trimming stripped 0 bases from V and 2 bases from J, with 6 bases between. The DNA for the CDR3 is TGCGCCAGCAGCTTGGGACAGACCTACAATGAGCAGTTCTTC. Translating gives CASSLGQTYNEQFF. Looking up the rest from reference TRBV5-1 and TRBJ2-1 gives the full variable domain: KAGVTQTPRYLIKTRGQQVTLSCSPISGHRSVSWYQQTPGQGLQFLFEYFSETQRNKGNFPGRFSGRQFSNSRSEMNVSTLELGDSALYLCASSLGQTYNEQFFGPGTRLTVL.

The sample holds many counts of this clonotype. V and J are TRBV6-2 or TRBV6-3 and TRBJ1-1; D is unclear. V was trimmed by 6 bases and J by 5 bases, leaving 10 bases between them. This CDR3 region has 12 residues. CDR1 and CDR2 (germline): MNHEY, SVGEGT. The CDR3 bases are TGTGCCAGCAGACTAGGGCATACTGAAGCTTTCTTT. Translated, it gives CASRLGHTEAFF.

The J gene is TRBJ2-1, the V gene TRBV27; 8 bases line up with TRBD2. The germline V gene encodes CDR1 MNHEY and CDR2 SMNVEV (reference sequence). The ends lost 5 bases at V and 0 bases at J; junction bases unmatched: 3. The CDR3 sequence is 15 residues long. CDR3 coding DNA: TGTGCCAGCAGTATTAGCGGGATCTCCTACAATGAGCAGTTCTTC. This sequence encodes CASSISGISYNEQFF.

This clonotype has just a few counts. V gene TRBV5-1 combines with J gene TRBJ2-7; D remains ambiguous. Germline CDR1 is SGHRS and CDR2 is YFSETQ. This CDR3 is built from 17 residues. Trimming pared 4 bases from V and 0 bases from J, leaving 20 bases between. CDR3 nucleotide sequence: TGCGCCAGCAGCCCGCTGGCCCAGCCACCCAGCTCCTACGAGCAGTACGTC. Protein: CASSPLAQPPSSYEQYV.

In its sample, this clonotype was seen a few times. This chain links TRBV21-1 with TRBJ2-1; TRBD2, as called in the table, went unchecked against the DNA. TRBV21-1 is flagged as a pseudogene. This CDR3 has 18 amino acids. CDR3 sequence: CASTSPPAGGPFYNEQFF. Here the CDR3 DNA reads TGTGCCAGCACCTCACCCCCGGCGGGAGGGCCTTTTTACAATGAGCAGTTCTTC.

This clonotype turned up a few times. The chain couples TRBV20-1 to TRBJ2-1, with 12 bases aligning to TRBD2. Germline V gene lookup returns CDR1 DFQATT and CDR2 SNEGSKA (reference sequence). Trimming cost V 3 bases and J 0 bases; bases outside gene matches: 24. The CDR3 runs 23 residues. The CDR3 sequence: CSARSSTPAGTSGWVSSYNEQFF. DNA of the CDR3: TGCAGTGCTAGGTCAAGTACGCCCGCCGGGACTAGCGGGTGGGTGAGCTCCTACAATGAGCAGTTCTTC.

In this sample, this clonotype turned up many times. The V and J genes are TRBV6-1 and TRBJ2-1; 12 bases fit TRBD2. Germline CDR1 and CDR2: MNHNS and SASEGT. CDR3 size: 15 residues. Trimming took 7 bases from V and 8 from J; bases not matched to a gene: 9. Here the CDR3 DNA reads TGTGCCAGCAAAAAGACTAGCGGGAGTCAGGATGAGCAGTTCTTC. Protein product: CASKKTSGSQDEQFF.

Many counts were recorded for this clonotype. The V gene is TRBV27, the J gene TRBJ2-5; TRBD1 aligns across 10 bases. Germline V CDR1 and CDR2: MNHEY, SMNVEV (reference sequence). Germline trimming cut 10 bases from V and 7 bases from J; bases unmatched to any gene: 18. CDR3 size: 16 residues. DNA of the CDR3: TGTGCCACTAAGTCAGAGGGGACAGGGGCTTTTGGGACCCAGTACTTC. Translating it yields CATKSEGTGAFGTQYF.

The chain has TRBV9 and TRBJ2-3; TRBD2 matches 8 bases. CDR3 length equals 16 residues. After removal of 0 bases from V and 1 base from J, the junction contained 4 bases not matched to a gene. Germline V gene sequence: CDR1 SGDLS, CDR2 YYNGEE. CDR3 in DNA: TGTGCCAGCAGCGTAGGGGGTAGCGGGGGCACAGATACGCAGTATTTT. Residues: CASSVGGSGGTDTQYF.

This rearrangement joins TRBV7-6 to TRBJ2-7; a possible D gene is TRBD2 (6 bases). Trimming took 1 base from V and 7 from J, leaving 11 bases between them. This CDR3 comprises 13 residues. CDR1 SGHVS and CDR2 FNYEAQ come from the germline V gene. This CDR3 is CASSLDGGKEQYV. DNA for the CDR3: TGTGCCAGCAGCTTAGATGGCGGGAAGGAGCAGTACGTC.

This clonotype was recorded a few times. The rearrangement uses TRBV12-3 or TRBV12-4 and TRBJ1-2; no reliable D call. V lost 6 bases, J lost 4 bases, and 12 bases lay in between. There are 13 residues in the CDR3. CDR3 amino acids: CASSRRESYGYTF. CDR3 DNA: TGTGCCAGCAGCCGGCGGGAGAGCTATGGCTACACCTTC.

This clonotype was found many times. The rearrangement links TRBV11-3 to TRBJ2-1; TRBD2 might be the D (7 bases). The CDR3 length is 15 residues. Trimming removed 5 bases at V and 9 bases at J, with 20 bases between. CDR1 is SGHNT, CDR2 YENEEA, per germline. CDR3 residues: CASSLRVRGGGEQFF. In nucleotides, the CDR3 is TGTGCCAGCAGCCTTAGAGTCAGGGGAGGGGGTGAGCAGTTCTTC. The variable domain in full, completed from reference TRBV11-3 and TRBJ2-1, reads EAGVVQSPRYKIIEKKQPVAFWCNPISGHNTLYWYLQNLGQGPELLIRYENEEAVDDSQLPKDRFSAERLKGVDSTLKIQPAELGDSAVYLCASSLRVRGGGEQFFGPGTRLTVL.

The CDR3 is CSANKRERRNEQFF. The CDR3 DNA reads TGCAGTGCTAACAAGCGGGAGCGACGGAATGAGCAGTTCTTC. V gene TRBV20-1 combines with J gene TRBJ2-1; 8 nucleotides line up with TRBD2. Germline CDR1 and CDR2: DFQATT and SNEGSKA (reference sequence). V trimming: 4 bases; J trimming: 7 bases; junction bases outside the gene matches: 9. CDR3 size: 14 residues.

This clonotype was detected a few times. The chain is built from TRBV18 and TRBJ1-2; 10 nucleotides match TRBD1. J gave up 3 bases and V 6 bases, and 19 bases lay outside the gene matches. The CDR3 has 19 residues. Germline-derived CDR1 and CDR2 are KGHSH and LQKENI. This CDR3 is CASSQRLWDRGDPYYGYTF. CDR3 in DNA: TGTGCCAGCTCTCAACGGCTCTGGGACAGGGGAGACCCCTACTATGGCTACACCTTC.

The sample holds many counts of this clonotype. The chain uses TRBV24-1 and TRBJ2-2, with 10 bases matching TRBD2. The CDR3 length is 16 residues. Unmatched junction bases numbered 4, after V lost 1 base and J lost 6 bases. Germline loops: CDR1 KGHDR, CDR2 SFDVKD. This CDR3 reads CATSDFVLAGAGELFF. DNA for the CDR3: TGTGCCACCAGTGATTTCGTTCTAGCGGGAGCCGGGGAGCTGTTTTTT.

This chain joins TRBV4-3 and TRBJ1-6; TRBD1 agrees at 8 bases. V dropped 0 bases and J dropped 12; count of bases not matched to a gene: 7. The CDR3 runs 15 residues. Germline V lookup: CDR1 LGHNA, CDR2 YSLEER. The CDR3 DNA follows: TGCGCCAGCAGCCAAGAATCACAGGGGGGGAGACCCCTCCACTTT. This gives the protein CASSQESQGGRPLHF.

This clonotype came up once. The genes are TRBV10-3 and TRBJ2-3; no firm D call. The CDR3 loop spans 14 amino acids. The V gene's germline CDR1 is ENHRY and CDR2 SYGVKD. V was shortened by 2 bases and J by 1 base, with 7 bases between the two germline ends. CDR3 sequence reads: CAISEPPGTDTQYF. CDR3 coding DNA: TGTGCCATCAGTGAGCCACCGGGCACAGATACGCAGTATTTT.

This clonotype was recorded a few times. J is TRBJ2-3 and V is TRBV29-1, with 7 bases lining up with TRBD1. There are 14 residues in the CDR3. CDR1 and CDR2 from the germline V gene are SQVTM and ANQGSEA. V shed 4 bases and J 2 bases; nucleotides not matched to a gene: 6. The DNA of the CDR3 is TGCAGCGTTGTTGGACAGGCAACCACAGATACGCAGTATTTT. Its protein product is CSVVGQATTDTQYF.

The sample holds many counts of this clonotype. V is TRBV5-1 and J is TRBJ2-4; D ambiguous. V was shortened by 3 bases and J by 0 bases, with 13 bases between the two germline ends. The CDR3 spans 16 residues. Germline loops: CDR1 SGHRS, CDR2 YFSETQ. CDR3 DNA sequence: TGCGCCAGCAGCTGGAACCCGACCGTAGCCAAAAACATTCAGTACTTC. Its translation: CASSWNPTVAKNIQYF.